Shown below are 32 T cell receptor beta chains from a single sample sequenced in a study of cytomegalovirus exposure and HLA in healthy donors. Primers for the PCR totalled 60 Vbeta and 13 Jbeta. Method: immunoSEQ multiplex PCR; TCRdb's copy keeps in-frame clones and lacks some. In the table there are 150,000 to 200,000 clones, 60% to 80% of which are singletons. The sequenced material came from PBMCs. The origin of the receptors is a man aged 35 to 55 in good health and CMV-seropositive.

The chain uses TRBV9 and TRBJ2-7; 13 bases align to TRBD2. Germline CDR1 and CDR2: SGDLS and YYNGEE. This CDR3 is 18 amino acids long. The junction had 6 bases not matched to a gene; V was cut back by 0 bases and J by 0 bases. The CDR3 bases are TGTGCCAGCAGCGTAGGTGCACTAGCGGGAGGGATCTCCTACGAGCAGTACTTC. It yields the protein CASSVGALAGGISYEQYF. Full variable domain (rest looked up from reference TRBV9 and TRBJ2-7): DSGVTQTPKHLITATGQRVTLRCSPRSGDLSVYWYQQSLDQGLQFLIQYYNGEERAKGNILERFSAQQFPDLHSELNLSSLELGDSALYFCASSVGALAGGISYEQYFGPGTRLTVT.

The chain employs TRBV28 and TRBJ2-2; tentatively, D is TRBD1 (6 bases). The CDR3 has 12 amino acids. Looked up from germline, CDR1 is MDHEN and CDR2 is SYDVKM. The V gene lost 5 bases and the J gene lost 6 bases, with 7 bases spanning the gap. CDR3 bases: TGTGCCAGCAGTCAGGGGCCCGGGGAGCTGTTTTTT. This translates into CASSQGPGELFF.

This sequence joins TRBV11-2 and TRBJ1-3; D is undetermined. Germline values: CDR1 SGHAT, CDR2 FQNNGV. Trimming removed 4 bases from V and 8 bases from J, with 18 bases in between. The CDR3 loop spans 15 amino acids. CDR3 in amino acids: CASSSSVRSVDTIYF. The CDR3 DNA reads as TGTGCCAGCAGCTCGAGTGTCCGGTCCGTAGACACCATATATTTT. Using reference TRBV11-2 and TRBJ1-3 for the parts outside the CDR3, the full variable domain is EAGVAQSPRYKIIEKRQSVAFWCNPISGHATLYWYQQILGQGPKLLIQFQNNGVVDDSQLPKDRFSAERLKGVDSTLKIQPAKLEDSAVYLCASSSSVRSVDTIYFGEGSWLTVV.

As concerns this clone: An end of the junction does not agree with germline; a read error may underlie this. This rearrangement joins TRBV5-6 to TRBJ2-6; TRBD1 matches at 9 bases. Germline V gives CDR1 SGHDT, CDR2 YYEEEE. The CDR3 consists of 18 residues. CDR3 sequence (DNA): TGTGCCAGCAGCCTAAGGGACAGGGCCTTCTCTGGGGCCAACGGCCTGACTTTC. Protein sequence: CASSLRDRAFSGANGLTF.

This chain joins TRBV28 and TRBJ1-5; the D gene is possibly TRBD1 (6 bases). This CDR3 spans 12 amino acids. The germline CDR1 and CDR2 sequences are MDHEN and SYDVKM. Trimming took 5 bases from V and 9 from J, leaving 11 bases between them. The CDR3, as DNA: TGTGCCAGCAGTCCAACAGGGCGGCCCCAGCATTTT. This sequence encodes CASSPTGRPQHF.

The V and J genes are TRBV19 and TRBJ1-4; the D is unclear. Germline V CDR1 and CDR2: LNHDA, SQIVND (reference sequence). This CDR3 region has 14 residues. Trimming removed 8 bases at V and 0 bases at J, with 10 bases between. CDR3: CASHTAATNEKLFF. CDR3 DNA: TGTGCCAGTCACACAGCTGCAACTAATGAAAAACTGTTTTTT.

This clone was detected a few times. J is TRBJ1-3 and V is TRBV7-6, with 7 nucleotides matching TRBD1. J gave up 4 bases and V 5 bases, and 5 bases lay outside the gene matches. CDR1 SGHVS and CDR2 FNYEAQ come from the germline V gene. The CDR3 has 14 amino acids. CDR3 in amino acids: CASSPTGSGNTIYF. The CDR3 DNA is TGTGCCAGCAGCCCGACAGGGTCCGGAAACACCATATATTTT.

CDR3 sequence: CASSVGTLETQYF. The CDR3 DNA reads as TGTGCCAGCAGCGTTGGGACTCTAGAGACCCAGTACTTC. This chain connects TRBV9 to TRBJ2-5; maybe TRBD2 (6 bases). This CDR3 region has 13 residues. With 2 bases removed from V and 4 bases from J, the gap between germline ends came to 9 bases. The V gene's germline CDR1 is SGDLS and CDR2 YYNGEE.

This clone was detected only a few times. The rearrangement uses TRBV7-2 and TRBJ1-1, with D hard to call. Germline V gene sequence: CDR1 SGHTA, CDR2 FQGNSA. The CDR3 length is 12 residues. V was clipped by 3 bases and J by 2 bases, with 4 bases between them. For the CDR3, the DNA is TGTGCCAGCAGCTTTCAAAACACTGAAGCTTTCTTT. Its translation: CASSFQNTEAFF.

This chain links TRBV30 with TRBJ1-3, with a tentative D call TRBD1 (5 bases). Germline V gene data show CDR1 as GTSNPN and CDR2 as SVGIG (reference sequence). Trimming shortened V by 4 bases and J by 0 bases, and 16 bases separated the two germline ends. CDR3 length: 16 amino acids. In nucleotides, the CDR3 is TGTGCCTGGACCTCCTCAGGGTGGAGCTCTGGAAACACCATATATTTT. This encodes CAWTSSGWSSGNTIYF.

This clone appeared a single time. The CDR3 region is CASSLSGPSLTF. Here the CDR3 DNA reads TGTGCCAGCAGTTTATCTGGGCCGTCCCTCACCTTC. The chain links TRBV28 to TRBJ1-2; D unclear. The V end was cut by 1 base, the J end by 13 bases, with 13 bases between. Germline loops: CDR1 MDHEN, CDR2 SYDVKM. The CDR3 has 12 amino acids.

The V and J genes are TRBV5-1 and TRBJ2-1; 9 nucleotides line up with TRBD2. The germline gives CDR1 SGHRS, CDR2 YFSETQ. Trimming cost V 3 bases and J 4 bases; bases outside gene matches: 8. This CDR3 has 16 residues. CDR3 nucleotide sequence: TGCGCCAGCAGCTCCGAAACGACTAGCGGATACAATGAGCAGTTCTTC. It specifies CASSSETTSGYNEQFF.

This clone was recorded a few times. The rearrangement links TRBV7-8 to TRBJ2-1, with 7 bases that match TRBD2. Germline V gene lookup returns CDR1 SGHVS and CDR2 FQNEAQ. Losses at the gene ends were 1 base for V and 5 bases for J; bases not matched to a gene: 5. The CDR3 runs to 15 residues. Here the CDR3 reads CASSLGAGKDNEQFF. CDR3 DNA: TGTGCCAGCAGCTTAGGAGCGGGGAAGGACAATGAGCAGTTCTTC.

In its sample, this clone was seen a few times. The V call is TRBV30, the J call TRBJ2-5, with 8 bases fitting TRBD1. Trimming cost V 5 bases and J 3 bases; bases outside gene matches: 5. In germline, CDR1 is GTSNPN, CDR2 SVGIG (reference sequence). This CDR3 is built from 13 residues. The CDR3 protein is CAWQGQGEETQYF. Written as DNA, the CDR3 is TGTGCCTGGCAAGGACAGGGAGAAGAGACCCAGTACTTC.

The chain couples TRBV7-7 to TRBJ1-6; tentative D call: TRBD1 (6 bases). CDR3 size: 13 residues. Germline assignment: CDR1 SSHAT and CDR2 FNYEAQ (reference sequence). The CDR3 loop is CASAQGPDSPLHF. The CDR3 nucleotides read TGTGCTAGCGCACAGGGTCCGGATTCACCCCTCCACTTT.

There are a few counts of this clone. The V gene is TRBV27, the J gene TRBJ2-7; 7 bases fit TRBD1. This CDR3 has 14 residues. V was clipped by 5 bases and J by 6 bases; unmatched bases: 10. CDR1 and CDR2 from the germline V gene are MNHEY and SMNVEV (reference sequence). The CDR3 reads CASSALTGYGEQYF. The CDR3 DNA reads TGTGCCAGCAGTGCGTTGACAGGGTACGGCGAGCAGTACTTC.

The gene calls are TRBV7-9 and TRBJ2-5, with 7 positions matching TRBD2. From germline, CDR1 is SEHNR and CDR2 FQNEAQ (reference sequence). The CDR3 extends over 13 amino acids. Trimming took 8 bases from V and 1 from J; bases not matched to a gene: 4. The CDR3 is CASDASGQETQYF. CDR3 DNA sequence: TGTGCCAGCGATGCTAGCGGCCAAGAGACCCAGTACTTC.

V usage is TRBV4-2 and J usage is TRBJ2-7, with 9 nucleotides matching TRBD2. Trimming cost V 3 bases and J 6 bases; bases outside gene matches: 6. The length of the CDR3 is 14 residues. Looked up from germline, CDR1 is LGHNA and CDR2 is YNFKEQ. The CDR3 spells CASSQGGLAAEQYF. The CDR3 DNA follows: TGTGCCAGCAGCCAGGGGGGACTAGCAGCCGAGCAGTACTTC.

The chain employs TRBV15 and TRBJ1-2, with TRBD1 identical over 12 bases. This CDR3 has 17 amino acids. In germline, CDR1 is LNHNV, CDR2 YYDKDF (reference sequence). V lost 3 bases and J lost 3; bases outside the gene matches: 8. The CDR3 sequence: CATSSNGGTGGDYGYTF. CDR3 sequence (DNA): TGTGCCACCAGCAGCAATGGGGGGACAGGGGGCGACTATGGCTACACCTTC. The full variable domain, completed using reference TRBV15 and TRBJ1-2, is DAMVIQNPRYQVTQFGKPVTLSCSQTLNHNVMYWYQQKSSQAPKLLFHYYDKDFNNEADTPDNFQSRRPNTSFCFLDIRSPGLGDTAMYLCATSSNGGTGGDYGYTFGSGTRLTVV.

This chain joins TRBV2 and TRBJ2-1; 15 nucleotides line up with TRBD2. V gave up 7 bases and J gave up 10 bases; unmatched junction bases: 14. Germline V CDR1 and CDR2: SNHLY, FYNNEI. The CDR3 spans 17 residues. CDR3 DNA: TGTGCCAGCATTGGACTAGCGGGAGGGTTAGGTGTTGGCGAGCAGTTCTTC. It is translated as CASIGLAGGLGVGEQFF.

The J gene is TRBJ1-1, the V gene TRBV6-5; no firm D call. Trimming removed 6 bases at V and 3 bases at J, with 11 bases between. Per germline, CDR1 MNHEY and CDR2 SVGAGI. The CDR3 is 13 amino acids. The CDR3 sequence: CASSRGGYTEAFF. The CDR3 nucleotides read TGTGCCAGCAGCCGCGGAGGGTACACTGAAGCTTTCTTT.

This chain joins TRBV10-2 and TRBJ2-3; 13 nucleotides agree with TRBD2. Losses at the gene ends were 5 bases for V and 3 bases for J; bases not matched to a gene: 8. The CDR3 is made up of 17 amino acids. CDR1 and CDR2 (germline): WSHSY, SAAADI. DNA for the CDR3: TGCGCCAGCAGTCTTGGACTAGCGGGAGTAAGGACAGATACGCAGTATTTT. Translation gives CASSLGLAGVRTDTQYF.

The chain's CDR3 is CASSYRDRAYGYTF. CDR3 sequence (DNA): TGTGCCAGCAGTTACAGGGACAGGGCTTATGGCTACACCTTC. The chain uses TRBV6-6 and TRBJ1-2; 9 nucleotides line up with TRBD1. The V and J ends lost 2 bases and 5 bases, in that order; junction bases with no gene match: 3. Germline V gene data show CDR1 as MNHNY and CDR2 as SVGAGI (reference sequence). The CDR3 is 14 amino acids.

This chain connects TRBV28 to TRBJ1-2; TRBD1 is a possible D gene (6 bases). Germline loops: CDR1 MDHEN, CDR2 SYDVKM. Trimming left V 2 bases short and J 2 bases short, with 9 bases between. The CDR3 sequence is 14 residues long. The CDR3 reads CASSLVDSNYGYTF. CDR3 in DNA: TGTGCCAGCAGTTTAGTGGACAGCAACTATGGCTACACCTTC.

The sample holds one count of this clone. The V call is TRBV18, the J call TRBJ2-5, with 7 bases lining up with TRBD1. Germline V CDR1 and CDR2: KGHSH, LQKENI. The CDR3 extends over 14 amino acids. Unmatched junction bases numbered 4, after V lost 2 bases and J lost 4 bases. Here the CDR3 reads CASSPEQGRETQYF. CDR3 DNA: TGTGCCAGCTCACCAGAACAGGGGAGAGAGACCCAGTACTTC.

The rearrangement uses TRBV9 and TRBJ2-1; no clear D. The CDR3 is 16 amino acids. Germline V gene data show CDR1 as SGDLS and CDR2 as YYNGEE. V was clipped by 3 bases and J by 0 bases, with 13 bases between them. The CDR3 coding sequence is TGTGCCAGCAGCGCCAGCTCTAGGAGCTCCTACAATGAGCAGTTCTTC. Translation: CASSASSRSSYNEQFF.

The chain is built from TRBV6-5 and TRBJ2-1; 14 bases align to TRBD2. The CDR3 runs to 14 residues. The trim removed 4 bases at V and 8 bases at J, leaving 1 base unmatched. CDR1 and CDR2 from the germline V gene are MNHEY and SVGAGI. CDR3 in DNA: TGTGCCAGCAGTTTGGGACTAGCGGGAGATGAGCAGTTCTTC. Translating gives CASSLGLAGDEQFF.

V and J are TRBV19 and TRBJ2-1; the match to TRBD2 covers 12 bases. V trimming: 3 bases; J trimming: 0 bases; junction bases outside the gene matches: 6. CDR1 LNHDA and CDR2 SQIVND come from the germline V gene (reference sequence). This CDR3 region has 18 residues. CDR3 bases: TGTGCCAGTAGTATGGGGACTAGCGGGCCTCACTCCTACAATGAGCAGTTCTTC. Amino acids: CASSMGTSGPHSYNEQFF. The full variable domain, completed using reference TRBV19 and TRBJ2-1, is DGGITQSPKYLFRKEGQNVTLSCEQNLNHDAMYWYRQDPGQGLRLIYYSQIVNDFQKGDIAEGYSVSREKKESFPLTVTSAQKNPTAFYLCASSMGTSGPHSYNEQFFGPGTRLTVL.

This sequence joins TRBV25-1 and TRBJ2-5, with 9 bases fitting TRBD2. This CDR3 is built from 17 residues. The germline gives CDR1 MGHDK, CDR2 SYGVNS. The trim removed 0 bases at V and 4 bases at J, leaving 9 bases unmatched. The CDR3 DNA reads TGTGCCAGCAGTGAATATCGGGTAGCGGGAGCTGGAGAGACCCAGTACTTC. Translating gives CASSEYRVAGAGETQYF. Complete variable domain (other parts from reference TRBV25-1 and TRBJ2-5): EADIYQTPRYLVIGTGKKITLECSQTMGHDKMYWYQQDPGMELHLIHYSYGVNSTEKGDLSSESTVSRIRTEHFPLTLESARPSHTSQYLCASSEYRVAGAGETQYFGPGTRLLVL.

V and J are TRBV20-1 and TRBJ1-1; perhaps TRBD1 as D (5 bases). The V end lost 7 bases, the J end lost 8 bases, and 11 bases lay between the germline ends. The germline gives CDR1 DFQATT, CDR2 SNEGSKA (reference sequence). CDR3 length equals 10 residues. The CDR3: CSVNRPEAFF. DNA of the CDR3: TGCAGTGTCAACAGGCCGGAAGCTTTCTTT.

This clone has a single count. The chain recombines TRBV28 with TRBJ1-3; perhaps TRBD1 as D (5 bases). The CDR3 is 14 residues long. Germline V gene lookup returns CDR1 MDHEN and CDR2 SYDVKM. V was trimmed by 3 bases and J by 4 bases, leaving 10 bases between them. The CDR3 loop reads CASSLQGSGNTIYF. CDR3 sequence (DNA): TGTGCCAGCAGTTTGCAGGGCTCCGGAAACACCATATATTTT.

The chain has TRBV7-9 and TRBJ2-5, with D tentatively TRBD2 (6 bases). The CDR3 contains 14 residues. Trimming removed 1 base from V and 4 bases from J, with 10 bases in between. The germline gives CDR1 SEHNR, CDR2 FQNEAQ (reference sequence). CDR3 sequence reads: CASSLVEEGETQYF. In DNA form, the CDR3 reads TGTGCCAGCAGCTTAGTCGAGGAGGGAGAGACCCAGTACTTC. The full variable domain, completed using reference TRBV7-9 and TRBJ2-5, is DTGVSQNPRHKITKRGQNVTFRCDPISEHNRLYWYRQTLGQGPEFLTYFQNEAQLEKSRLLSDRFSAERPKGSFSTLEIQRTEQGDSAMYLCASSLVEEGETQYFGPGTRLLVL.